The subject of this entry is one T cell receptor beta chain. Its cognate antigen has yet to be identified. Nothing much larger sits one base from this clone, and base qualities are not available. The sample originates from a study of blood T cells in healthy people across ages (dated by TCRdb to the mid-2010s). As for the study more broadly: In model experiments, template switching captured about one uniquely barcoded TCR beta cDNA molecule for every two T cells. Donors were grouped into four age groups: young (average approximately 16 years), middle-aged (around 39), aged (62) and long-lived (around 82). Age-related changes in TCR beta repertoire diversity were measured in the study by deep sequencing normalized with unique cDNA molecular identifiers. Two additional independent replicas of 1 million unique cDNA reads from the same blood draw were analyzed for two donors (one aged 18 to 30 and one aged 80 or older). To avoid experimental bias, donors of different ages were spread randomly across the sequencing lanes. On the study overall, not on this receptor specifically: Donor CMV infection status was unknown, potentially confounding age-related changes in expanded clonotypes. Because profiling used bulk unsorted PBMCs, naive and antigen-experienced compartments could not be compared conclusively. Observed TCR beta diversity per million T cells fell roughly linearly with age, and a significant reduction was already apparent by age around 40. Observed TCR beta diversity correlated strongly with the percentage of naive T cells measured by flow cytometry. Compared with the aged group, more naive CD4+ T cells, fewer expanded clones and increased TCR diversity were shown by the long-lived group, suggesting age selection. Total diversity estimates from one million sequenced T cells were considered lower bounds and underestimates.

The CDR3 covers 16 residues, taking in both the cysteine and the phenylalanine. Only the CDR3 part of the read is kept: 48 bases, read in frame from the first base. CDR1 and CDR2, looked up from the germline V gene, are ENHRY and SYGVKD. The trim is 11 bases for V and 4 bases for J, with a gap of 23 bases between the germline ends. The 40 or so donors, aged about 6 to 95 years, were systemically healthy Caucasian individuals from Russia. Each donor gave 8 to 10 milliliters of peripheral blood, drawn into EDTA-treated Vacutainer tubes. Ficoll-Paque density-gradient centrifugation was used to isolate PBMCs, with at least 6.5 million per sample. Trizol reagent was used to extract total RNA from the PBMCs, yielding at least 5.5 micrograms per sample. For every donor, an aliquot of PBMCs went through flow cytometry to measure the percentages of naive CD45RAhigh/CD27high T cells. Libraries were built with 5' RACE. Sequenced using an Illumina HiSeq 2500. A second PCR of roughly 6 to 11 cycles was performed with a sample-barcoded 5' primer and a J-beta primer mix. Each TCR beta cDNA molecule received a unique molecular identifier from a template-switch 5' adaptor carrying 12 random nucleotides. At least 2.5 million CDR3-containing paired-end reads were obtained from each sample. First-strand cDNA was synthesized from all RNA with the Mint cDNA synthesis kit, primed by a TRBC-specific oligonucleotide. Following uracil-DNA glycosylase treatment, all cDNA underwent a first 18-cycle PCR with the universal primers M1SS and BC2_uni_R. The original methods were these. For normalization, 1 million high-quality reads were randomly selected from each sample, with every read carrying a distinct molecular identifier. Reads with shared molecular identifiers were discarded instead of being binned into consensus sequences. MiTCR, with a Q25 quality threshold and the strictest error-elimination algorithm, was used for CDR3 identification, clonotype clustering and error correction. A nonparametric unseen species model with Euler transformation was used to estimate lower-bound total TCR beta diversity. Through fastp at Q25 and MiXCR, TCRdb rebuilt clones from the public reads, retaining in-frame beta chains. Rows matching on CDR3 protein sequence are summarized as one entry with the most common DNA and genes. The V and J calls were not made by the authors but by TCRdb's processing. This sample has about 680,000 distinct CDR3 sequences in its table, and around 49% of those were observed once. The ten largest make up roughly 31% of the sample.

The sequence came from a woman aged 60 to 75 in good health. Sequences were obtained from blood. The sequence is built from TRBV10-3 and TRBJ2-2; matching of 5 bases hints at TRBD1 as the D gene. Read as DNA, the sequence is TGTGCCGAACATCAGGGCCTCCGTCCCACCACCGGGGAGCTGTTTTTT. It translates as CAEHQGLRPTTGELFF.